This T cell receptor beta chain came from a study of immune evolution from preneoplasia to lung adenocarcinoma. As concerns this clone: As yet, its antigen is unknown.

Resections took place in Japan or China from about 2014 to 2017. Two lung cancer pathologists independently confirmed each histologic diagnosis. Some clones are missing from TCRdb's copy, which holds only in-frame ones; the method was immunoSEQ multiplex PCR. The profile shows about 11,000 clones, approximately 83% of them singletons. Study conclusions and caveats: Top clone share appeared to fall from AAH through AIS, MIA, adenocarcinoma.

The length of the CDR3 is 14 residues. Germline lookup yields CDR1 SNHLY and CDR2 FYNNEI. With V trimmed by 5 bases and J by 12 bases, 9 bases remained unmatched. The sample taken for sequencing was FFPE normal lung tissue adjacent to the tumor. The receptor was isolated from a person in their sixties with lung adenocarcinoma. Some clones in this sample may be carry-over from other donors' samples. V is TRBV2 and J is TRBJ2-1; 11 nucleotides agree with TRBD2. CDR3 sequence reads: CASSRTSGSVGQFF. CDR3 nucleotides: TGTGCCAGCAGTCGAACTAGCGGGAGTGTCGGGCAGTTCTTC.